This is a list of T cell receptor beta chains from one sample in a study of blood T cells in healthy people across ages. One entry per CDR3 protein results from TCRdb running MiXCR on the 5' RACE reads. This table has hundreds of thousands of distinct CDR3 sequences, roughly 52% appearing once. Material: blood. The receptors originated from a man between 25 and 39 years old in good health. The CDR3 runs from the conserved cysteine through the conserved F or W. The order of the fields is V gene, D gene, J gene, clone size, CDR3 length, CDR3 DNA, CDR3 protein. A D gene is named only where the DNA matches it firmly. Rows give clone size only sometimes, using once, few, many, or a class for an expanded clone.

V gene: TRBV5-1
D gene: .
J gene: TRBJ2-1
clone size: few
CDR3 length: 13
CDR3 DNA: TGCGCCAGCAGCGACGGACGAGGGAATGAGCAGTTCTTC
CDR3 protein: CASSDGRGNEQFF

V gene: TRBV11-2
D gene: .
J gene: TRBJ2-4
clone size: few
CDR3 length: 17
CDR3 DNA: TGTGCCAGCAGCTTAGATCCGATAGGGTTAGGCAAAAACATTCAGTACTTC
CDR3 protein: CASSLDPIGLGKNIQYF

V gene: TRBV6-1
D gene: .
J gene: TRBJ2-7
clone size: .
CDR3 length: 16
CDR3 DNA: TGTGCCAGTGAAGGGGGCGGGAGTCGAGACTTGTACGAGCAGTACTTC
CDR3 protein: CASEGGGSRDLYEQYF

V gene: TRBV9
D gene: .
J gene: TRBJ2-3
clone size: .
CDR3 length: 17
CDR3 DNA: TGTGCCAGCAGCGTAGATTTTGGTGGGGGACTCACAGATACGCAGTATTTT
CDR3 protein: CASSVDFGGGLTDTQYF

V gene: TRBV13
D gene: TRBD1
J gene: TRBJ2-2
clone size: .
CDR3 length: 16
CDR3 DNA: TGTGCCAGCAGCTTTTCGGACAGGGGGCGGGCCGGGGAGCTGTTTTTT
CDR3 protein: CASSFSDRGRAGELFF

V gene: TRBV6-5
D gene: .
J gene: TRBJ1-1
clone size: .
CDR3 length: 13
CDR3 DNA: TGTGCCAGCAGTTACCGGTGGAACACTGAAGCTTTCTTT
CDR3 protein: CASSYRWNTEAFF

V gene: TRBV6-2/TRBV6-3
D gene: TRBD2
J gene: TRBJ2-3
clone size: .
CDR3 length: 15
CDR3 DNA: TGTGCCAGCAGTCCGCGGGAGAGTGGGACAGATACGCAGTATTTT
CDR3 protein: CASSPRESGTDTQYF

V gene: TRBV3-1
D gene: .
J gene: TRBJ1-1
clone size: .
CDR3 length: 12
CDR3 DNA: TGTGCCAGCATCCAGGGAGGGACTGAAGCTTTCTTT
CDR3 protein: CASIQGGTEAFF

V gene: TRBV6-2/TRBV6-3
D gene: .
J gene: TRBJ2-4
clone size: .
CDR3 length: 15
CDR3 DNA: TGTGCCAGCACATCCGGGACCGGGGCCTCAAACATTCAGTACTTC
CDR3 protein: CASTSGTGASNIQYF

V gene: TRBV28
D gene: TRBD1
J gene: TRBJ1-1
clone size: .
CDR3 length: 15
CDR3 DNA: TGTGCCAGCAGTGCACCCGGGACAGGGGTCACTGAAGCTTTCTTT
CDR3 protein: CASSAPGTGVTEAFF

V gene: TRBV6-2/TRBV6-3
D gene: .
J gene: TRBJ2-7
clone size: .
CDR3 length: 15
CDR3 DNA: TGTGCCAGCAGTTACCCGGTAGGAAAGGGTGACGAGCAGTACTTC
CDR3 protein: CASSYPVGKGDEQYF

V gene: TRBV20-1
D gene: .
J gene: TRBJ2-3
clone size: .
CDR3 length: 16
CDR3 DNA: TGCAGTGCTAGAGATCGGGATAGGCCCAGCACAGATACGCAGTATTTT
CDR3 protein: CSARDRDRPSTDTQYF

V gene: TRBV7-9
D gene: .
J gene: TRBJ1-2
clone size: .
CDR3 length: 14
CDR3 DNA: TGTGCCAGCAGCTTAGTATCGGCCACTTATGGCTACACCTTC
CDR3 protein: CASSLVSATYGYTF

V gene: TRBV12-3/TRBV12-4
D gene: .
J gene: TRBJ2-5
clone size: few
CDR3 length: 15
CDR3 DNA: TGTGCCAGCAGTTTAGCGCTTGAAGGGAGCGAGACCCAGTACTTC
CDR3 protein: CASSLALEGSETQYF

V gene: TRBV4-2
D gene: .
J gene: TRBJ2-7
clone size: .
CDR3 length: 14
CDR3 DNA: TGTGCCAGCAAGCCGGCCCCGAGGGAGTACGAGCAGTACTTC
CDR3 protein: CASKPAPREYEQYF

V gene: TRBV7-2
D gene: TRBD1
J gene: TRBJ2-3
clone size: many
CDR3 length: 16
CDR3 DNA: TGTGCCAGCAGCTTAAGGGGACAGGGGGCTTCAGATACGCAGTATTTT
CDR3 protein: CASSLRGQGASDTQYF

V gene: TRBV20-1
D gene: .
J gene: TRBJ2-7
clone size: .
CDR3 length: 14
CDR3 DNA: TGCAGTGCTAGAGATAGTGATCGTGTAGACGAGCAGTACTTC
CDR3 protein: CSARDSDRVDEQYF

V gene: TRBV20-1
D gene: TRBD1
J gene: TRBJ2-3
clone size: .
CDR3 length: 15
CDR3 DNA: TGCAGTGCTAGAGTGGACAGGGCTAGCACAGATACGCAGTATTTT
CDR3 protein: CSARVDRASTDTQYF

V gene: TRBV19
D gene: .
J gene: TRBJ2-3
clone size: .
CDR3 length: 15
CDR3 DNA: TGTGCCAGTAGTCCCCTTCAGGGTTCGGCAGATACGCAGTATTTT
CDR3 protein: CASSPLQGSADTQYF

V gene: TRBV6-2/TRBV6-3
D gene: .
J gene: TRBJ2-1
clone size: .
CDR3 length: 21
CDR3 DNA: TGTGCCAGCAGTTACTCGTCTTTCTCCGTGAGGGGCGAAAGCTCCTACAATGAGCAGTTCTTC
CDR3 protein: CASSYSSFSVRGESSYNEQFF

V gene: TRBV20-1
D gene: TRBD1
J gene: TRBJ1-6
clone size: few
CDR3 length: 14
CDR3 DNA: TGCAGTTCCATACAGGGGAGGGAGAATTCACCCCTCCACTTT
CDR3 protein: CSSIQGRENSPLHF

V gene: TRBV6-5
D gene: TRBD2
J gene: TRBJ2-1
clone size: .
CDR3 length: 14
CDR3 DNA: TGTGCCAGCAGTTACGCGGGGGACTACAATGAGCAGTTCTTC
CDR3 protein: CASSYAGDYNEQFF

V gene: TRBV25-1
D gene: .
J gene: TRBJ2-5
clone size: .
CDR3 length: 12
CDR3 DNA: TGTGCCAGCAGGACGGCCGAAGAGACCCAGTACTTC
CDR3 protein: CASRTAEETQYF

V gene: TRBV7-2
D gene: TRBD1
J gene: TRBJ1-5
clone size: .
CDR3 length: 16
CDR3 DNA: TGTGCCAGCAGCTTAGATGGACAGGGACTGTGGCAGCCCCAGCATTTT
CDR3 protein: CASSLDGQGLWQPQHF

V gene: TRBV12-3/TRBV12-4
D gene: TRBD1
J gene: TRBJ1-2
clone size: .
CDR3 length: 13
CDR3 DNA: TGTGCCAGCAATGTAGACAGGGACTATGGCTACACCTTC
CDR3 protein: CASNVDRDYGYTF

V gene: TRBV15
D gene: .
J gene: TRBJ1-5
clone size: once
CDR3 length: 16
CDR3 DNA: TGTGCCACCAGCAGAGATTCGCCAGGGTCTAATCAGCCCCAGCATTTT
CDR3 protein: CATSRDSPGSNQPQHF

V gene: TRBV4-1
D gene: .
J gene: TRBJ2-5
clone size: .
CDR3 length: 15
CDR3 DNA: TGCGCCAGCAGCCAAGATACTAGGCACCAAGAGACCCAGTACTTC
CDR3 protein: CASSQDTRHQETQYF

V gene: TRBV11-2
D gene: .
J gene: TRBJ2-7
clone size: many
CDR3 length: 10
CDR3 DNA: TGTGCCAGCAGCTTAGACGAGCAGTACTTC
CDR3 protein: CASSLDEQYF

V gene: TRBV6-1
D gene: .
J gene: TRBJ2-7
clone size: .
CDR3 length: 15
CDR3 DNA: TGTGCCAGCAGTGTTTCGGGACGGTTGCTCTACGAGCAGTACTTC
CDR3 protein: CASSVSGRLLYEQYF

V gene: TRBV2
D gene: .
J gene: TRBJ2-5
clone size: few
CDR3 length: 13
CDR3 DNA: TGTGCCAGTGGGTCCGGCATCCAAGAGACCCAGTACTTC
CDR3 protein: CASGSGIQETQYF

V gene: TRBV4-1
D gene: TRBD2
J gene: TRBJ2-7
clone size: few
CDR3 length: 16
CDR3 DNA: TGCGCCAGCAGCCAACCGATCGGGACTAGCGGCTACGAGCAGTACTTC
CDR3 protein: CASSQPIGTSGYEQYF

V gene: TRBV27
D gene: .
J gene: TRBJ1-4
clone size: .
CDR3 length: 14
CDR3 DNA: TGTGCCAGCAGTTTAGCAACGGGGAATGAAAAACTGTTTTTT
CDR3 protein: CASSLATGNEKLFF

V gene: TRBV2
D gene: .
J gene: TRBJ2-1
clone size: few
CDR3 length: 12
CDR3 DNA: TGTGCCAGCAGCGGGGGCCCTAATGAGCAGTTCTTC
CDR3 protein: CASSGGPNEQFF

V gene: TRBV6-2/TRBV6-3
D gene: .
J gene: TRBJ2-7
clone size: .
CDR3 length: 15
CDR3 DNA: TGTGCCAGCAGTTACATCGCGGGACCAAGCTACGAGCAGTACTTC
CDR3 protein: CASSYIAGPSYEQYF

V gene: TRBV24-1
D gene: .
J gene: TRBJ2-1
clone size: .
CDR3 length: 17
CDR3 DNA: TGTGCCACCAGTGCAGCACCGGGACCGAGTGGGTACAATGAGCAGTTCTTC
CDR3 protein: CATSAAPGPSGYNEQFF

V gene: TRBV29-1
D gene: TRBD1
J gene: TRBJ1-2
clone size: .
CDR3 length: 14
CDR3 DNA: TGCAGCGCATATTCCGGGACAGGGGATAGTGGCTACACCTTC
CDR3 protein: CSAYSGTGDSGYTF

V gene: TRBV27
D gene: .
J gene: TRBJ2-5
clone size: .
CDR3 length: 15
CDR3 DNA: TGTGCCAGCAAGGAGCTAGCGTCGTACCAAGAGACCCAGTACTTC
CDR3 protein: CASKELASYQETQYF

V gene: TRBV29-1
D gene: .
J gene: TRBJ2-1
clone size: .
CDR3 length: 16
CDR3 DNA: TGCAGCGTTGAACAACTACAGGGCAAATCCTACAATGAGCAGTTCTTC
CDR3 protein: CSVEQLQGKSYNEQFF

V gene: TRBV4-1
D gene: .
J gene: TRBJ2-1
clone size: .
CDR3 length: 17
CDR3 DNA: TGCGCCAGCAGCCTACTCCGCGGGAACAGGGGACACAATGAGCAGTTCTTC
CDR3 protein: CASSLLRGNRGHNEQFF

V gene: TRBV4-3
D gene: .
J gene: TRBJ1-1
clone size: few
CDR3 length: 14
CDR3 DNA: TGCGCCAGCAGCCAAGTCTATACGAACACTGAAGCTTTCTTT
CDR3 protein: CASSQVYTNTEAFF

V gene: TRBV11-2
D gene: TRBD1
J gene: TRBJ2-7
clone size: .
CDR3 length: 14
CDR3 DNA: TGTGCCAGCAGCGCGAACAGGGGGGTCTACGAGCAGTACTTC
CDR3 protein: CASSANRGVYEQYF

V gene: TRBV12-3/TRBV12-4
D gene: .
J gene: TRBJ2-7
clone size: few
CDR3 length: 14
CDR3 DNA: TGTGCCAGCAGTTTCCTAGCTGGACAGACCGAGCAGTACTTC
CDR3 protein: CASSFLAGQTEQYF